These T cell receptor beta chains were read from a single sample in a study of shared clonotypes between healthy human individuals. TCRdb's copy holds only in-frame clones and misses some; the assay was immunoSEQ multiplex PCR. This sample has some 1.5 million clones, with under 99% found just once. The specimen sequenced was naive CD4+ T cells sorted from blood. All receptors derive from a man aged 30-40 years in good health. Both conserved end residues are part of each CDR3. The order of the fields is J gene, V gene, clone size, D gene, CDR3 DNA, CDR3 protein. The D gene is left open where the match is weak. Size is stated for part of the rows, as once, few or many counts, or as a class when the clone is expanded.

TRBJ2-3	TRBV11-1	-	-	TGTGCCAGCAGCTGGGGCGGAGTGGAAGATACGCAGTATTTT	CASSWGGVEDTQYF
TRBJ1-1	TRBV19	-	-	TGTGCCAGTAGTATAGATCGGCGACTCTCTTATAAGACTGAAGCTTTCTTT	CASSIDRRLSYKTEAFF
TRBJ1-5	TRBV10-3	once	-	TGTGCCATCAGTGAGTCGCTTCGGGGTTTTGAGCCCCAGCATTTT	CAISESLRGFEPQHF
TRBJ2-3	TRBV27	-	TRBD2	TGTGCCAGCAGTTTAGCGGGAGGGCCAGGCGATACGCAGTATTTT	CASSLAGGPGDTQYF
TRBJ2-3	TRBV5-1	-	-	TGCGCCAGCAGCCCTTTCCCAAAGCGGGTCACAGATACGCAGTATTTT	CASSPFPKRVTDTQYF
TRBJ2-1	TRBV7-2	-	TRBD2	TGTGCCAGCAGCTTGATGGGACTAGCGGGAGGGCCACGGGAGCAGTTCTTC	CASSLMGLAGGPREQFF
TRBJ1-5	TRBV19	-	TRBD1	TGTGCCAGTCGGGGGACAGGGGAAGGAGGACAGCCCCAGCATTTT	CASRGTGEGGQPQHF
TRBJ1-5	TRBV7-2	-	-	TGTGCCAGCAGCTTAAGCGGGACGGCTCTTACTAATCAGCCCCAGCATTTT	CASSLSGTALTNQPQHF
TRBJ2-7	TRBV10-2	-	-	TGCGCCAGCAGTGAGGCGCGGATGGGGTACTTC	CASSEARMGYF
TRBJ2-1	TRBV5-6	-	-	TGTGCCAGCAGCCTCTATGGGCGGACGAGCTCCTACAATGAGCAGTTCTTC	CASSLYGRTSSYNEQFF
TRBJ2-5	TRBV6-1	-	-	TGTGCCAGCAGTGAGGGAATCTCCCAAGAGACCCAGTACTTC	CASSEGISQETQYF
TRBJ1-1	TRBV7-4	once	-	TGTGCCAGCAGCTTTATGGGGGCCACTGAAGCTTTCTTT	CASSFMGATEAFF
TRBJ2-5	TRBV5-1	-	TRBD2	TGCGCCAGCAGCTTGGAGGGACTAGCGGGACCAGTCCCACGGGGGGCCCAGTACTTC	CASSLEGLAGPVPRGAQYF
TRBJ2-3	TRBV4-3	-	TRBD2	TGCGCCAGCAGCCAAGGAAGCAGCGGGAGCATTGCAGATACGCAGTATTTT	CASSQGSSGSIADTQYF
TRBJ2-7	TRBV28	-	-	TGTGCCAGCAGTTTGGGGGCCTACGAGCAGTACTTC	CASSLGAYEQYF
TRBJ1-5	TRBV28	-	-	TGTGCCAGCAGTCGGGCGATCGGGATCAGCAATCAGCCCCAGCATTTT	CASSRAIGISNQPQHF
TRBJ2-1	TRBV18	-	-	TGTGCCACCTCTCCCCCGGGTTCCTACAATGAGCAGTTCTTC	CATSPPGSYNEQFF
TRBJ1-1	TRBV5-4	-	TRBD1	TGTGCCAGCAGCTTGGGGGGGGACAGGGCAGGCACTGAAGCTTTCTTT	CASSLGGDRAGTEAFF
TRBJ1-3	TRBV7-2	-	TRBD1	TGTGCCAGCAGCTTCACAGGGGCGGGATCTGGAAACACCATATATTTT	CASSFTGAGSGNTIYF
TRBJ2-5	TRBV27	-	TRBD1	TGTGCCAGCAGTCCGACAGGGGGTTGGGAGACCCAGTACTTC	CASSPTGGWETQYF